This TCR beta chain was identified during a study of spatial heterogeneity in lung cancer. The wider study: Alpha-chain sequences were consistently detected less often than beta-chain sequences. The study observed each unique TCR and UMI combination more than ten times on average in raw reads.

This CDR3 spans 13 amino acids. V dropped 2 bases and J dropped 2 bases, with 10 bases sitting between them. Per germline, CDR1 SQVTM and CDR2 ANQGSEA. Time point of the sample: sample taken at primary tumor resection. Whole RNA was taken from tumor, nontumor lung or frozen PBMC; it was then sequenced unsorted. TCRdb processed the 5' RACE reads anew with MiXCR; each CDR3 protein has one entry. There are about 82,000 distinct CDR3 sequences in the sample; 10% to 15% occur only once, and 4.6% lies in the top ten. Overall study findings and caveats: Ubiquitous, expanded tumor-derived TCRs were more frequently observed in blood at resection than at follow-up.

Remarks on this clonotype: The antigen is not known.

The genes are TRBV29-1 and TRBJ2-7; no clear D gene. The sequencing used PBMCs, collected at surgery. This sequence was found in a male donor with early-stage non-small cell lung cancer. The CDR3 DNA reads TGCAGCGTTGAACTGGCCGATACCTACGAGCAGTACTTC. As protein: CSVELADTYEQYF.